These 18 T cell receptor beta chains came from one sample sequenced in a study of CDR3 diversity in severe acne (dated by TCRdb to about 2019). Library preparation was by PCR. Sequenced using an Illumina HiSeq 2000. TCRdb passed the public sequencing reads through fastp at Q25 and MiXCR, retaining productive beta sequences. Each entry is one CDR3 protein sequence, shown with its most common DNA and genes. The sample table records over 100,000 distinct CDR3 sequences; more than 45% of these occur just once. Around 11% of the sample comes from the top ten. Sequenced sample: blood. The receptors stem from a male donor with acne.

This clonotype has at least ten counts. The chain links TRBV9 to TRBJ2-1; 10 bases are shared with TRBD2. Trimming cost V 2 bases and J 6 bases; bases outside gene matches: 8. This CDR3 comprises 16 residues. Germline values: CDR1 SGDLS, CDR2 YYNGEE. CDR3 sequence: CASSVAAGGHGNEQFF. DNA for the CDR3: TGTGCCAGCAGCGTGGCAGCGGGAGGGCATGGCAATGAGCAGTTCTTC.

The gene calls are TRBV2 and TRBJ1-5, with D uncertain. The CDR3 is 15 amino acids. Germline CDR1 reads SNHLY; CDR2 reads FYNNEI. With 6 bases removed from V and 4 bases from J, the gap between germline ends came to 16 bases. The CDR3 spells CASRGRGIRNQPQHF. The CDR3 DNA follows: TGTGCCAGCAGGGGGAGAGGGATTAGGAATCAGCCCCAGCATTTT.

This clonotype was observed at least ten times. This chain links TRBV7-9 with TRBJ2-1; 7 bases match TRBD1. The germline CDR1 and CDR2 sequences are SEHNR and FQNEAQ (reference sequence). J lost 5 bases, V lost 3 bases, and 10 bases had no gene match. This CDR3 region has 16 residues. DNA for the CDR3: TGTGCCAGCAGCTTCGCTGACAGGGTGGTCCACAATGAGCAGTTCTTC. This sequence encodes CASSFADRVVHNEQFF.

This clonotype has only a few counts. CDR3 in amino acids: CASRDRDGNQETQHF. The CDR3 coding sequence is TGTGCCAGCAGGGACCGGGACGGCAACCAAGAGACCCAGCATTTT. The J gene is TRBJ1-5, the V gene TRBV2; possibly TRBD1 for D (5 bases). This CDR3 is built from 15 residues. Trimming pared 6 bases from V and 11 bases from J, leaving 23 bases between. Per germline, CDR1 SNHLY and CDR2 FYNNEI.

At least ten counts were recorded for this clonotype. The chain employs TRBV28 and TRBJ1-2; a possible D gene is TRBD1 (6 bases). Trimming pared 5 bases from V and 3 bases from J, leaving 22 bases between. Germline V gene sequence: CDR1 MDHEN, CDR2 SYDVKM. This CDR3 region has 17 residues. CDR3 amino acids: CASSPATGSPGDYGYTF. CDR3 sequence (DNA): TGTGCCAGCAGTCCCGCCACAGGGTCGCCTGGTGACTATGGCTACACCTTC.

This clonotype was observed at least ten times. The rearrangement links TRBV11-2 to TRBJ2-7; 8 positions match TRBD1. The ends lost 5 bases at V and 4 bases at J; junction bases unmatched: 10. Germline V lookup: CDR1 SGHAT, CDR2 FQNNGV. This CDR3 region has 15 residues. The CDR3 here is CASSKGQGALYEQYF. CDR3 nucleotides: TGTGCCAGCAGCAAAGGACAGGGTGCATTATACGAGCAGTACTTC. The whole variable domain, filled in from reference TRBV11-2 and TRBJ2-7, reads EAGVAQSPRYKIIEKRQSVAFWCNPISGHATLYWYQQILGQGPKLLIQFQNNGVVDDSQLPKDRFSAERLKGVDSTLKIQPAKLEDSAVYLCASSKGQGALYEQYFGPGTRLTVT.

This clonotype was recorded only once. V usage is TRBV2 and J usage is TRBJ2-3, with TRBD1 matching 7 bases. Trimming at V came to 2 bases and at J to 10 bases, leaving 9 bases not matched to a gene. CDR1 is SNHLY, CDR2 FYNNEI, per germline. The CDR3 is 14 amino acids. The CDR3 loop is CASSETRDSLPQYF. The CDR3 DNA sequence: TGTGCCAGCAGTGAAACCCGGGACAGCTTACCGCAGTATTTT.

This chain uses TRBV6-5 with TRBJ1-2, with 9 bases fitting TRBD1. Trimming cost V 4 bases and J 6 bases; bases outside gene matches: 9. Germline-derived CDR1 and CDR2 are MNHEY and SVGAGI. The length of the CDR3 is 15 residues. This CDR3 is CASSFWDRAGNGYTF. The DNA of the CDR3 is TGTGCCAGCAGTTTCTGGGACAGGGCGGGTAATGGCTACACCTTC.

CDR3 residues: CSASGGYGYTF. The CDR3 DNA follows: TGCAGTGCCTCAGGGGGCTATGGCTACACCTTC. The rearrangement uses TRBV20-1 and TRBJ1-2; 7 bases align to TRBD1. V dropped 6 bases and J dropped 4; count of bases not matched to a gene: 2. Looked up from germline, CDR1 is DFQATT and CDR2 is SNEGSKA (reference sequence). The CDR3 totals 11 residues.

V is TRBV25-1 and J is TRBJ1-5; unclear D gene. The CDR3 has 13 amino acids. Per the germline V gene, CDR1 is MGHDK and CDR2 is SYGVNS. V was clipped by 3 bases and J by 1 base, with 4 bases between them. The CDR3 loop is CASSDQSNQPQHF. In nucleotides, the CDR3 is TGTGCCAGCAGTGATCAGAGCAATCAGCCCCAGCATTTT.

The chain combines TRBV25-1 with TRBJ2-7; no clear D. V was pared by 1 base and J by 6 bases, with 10 bases between. Germline CDR1 reads MGHDK; CDR2 reads SYGVNS. This CDR3 is built from 13 residues. CDR3 nucleotide sequence: TGTGCCAGCAGTGAATCTACGACTGCCGAGCAGTACTTC. Translation: CASSESTTAEQYF.

This clonotype was detected only a few times. The CDR3 coding sequence is TGTGCCAGCAGTTTTATAGGGACTAGCGGGAGGCCTGCAGATACGCAGTATTTT. Amino acid sequence: CASSFIGTSGRPADTQYF. The chain couples TRBV12-3 or TRBV12-4 to TRBJ2-3, with 15 bases identical to TRBD2. With V trimmed by 3 bases and J by 4 bases, 8 bases remained unmatched. The CDR3 runs 18 residues.

CDR3 nucleotide sequence: TGTGCCAGCAGCTCCCCGCGGACTGCCTACACCTTC. Encoded protein: CASSSPRTAYTF. This chain joins TRBV7-9 and TRBJ1-2; D gene uncertain. The CDR3 consists of 12 residues. Trimming stripped 4 bases from V and 10 bases from J, with 13 bases between. Germline-derived CDR1 and CDR2 are SEHNR and FQNEAQ (reference sequence).

This clonotype was observed at least ten times. The chain recombines TRBV28 with TRBJ1-4; 8 bases are shared with TRBD1. The CDR3 length is 14 residues. The germline gives CDR1 MDHEN, CDR2 SYDVKM. The trim removed 5 bases at V and 4 bases at J, leaving 3 bases unmatched. The CDR3 coding sequence is TGTGCCAGCAGTGAGACAGGGGTTAATGAAAAACTGTTTTTT. It specifies CASSETGVNEKLFF.

In this sample, this clonotype turned up many times. This sequence joins TRBV20-1 and TRBJ2-5; D is possibly TRBD1 (6 bases). The CDR3 has 15 amino acids. Germline assignment: CDR1 DFQATT and CDR2 SNEGSKA (reference sequence). The V gene lost 3 bases and the J gene lost 6 bases, with 20 bases spanning the gap. DNA for the CDR3: TGCAGTGCTAGCTTTGAATGGGACACAAAAAAGACCCAGTACTTC. Its protein is CSASFEWDTKKTQYF.

This clonotype has only a few counts. The chain employs TRBV25-1 and TRBJ1-1; D uncertain. This CDR3 contains 18 residues. From germline, CDR1 is MGHDK and CDR2 SYGVNS. Trimming left V 1 base short and J 1 base short, with 19 bases between. The CDR3 nucleotides read TGTGCCAGCAGTGAATTAGCAGACATCCCCCCACCGAACACTGAAGCTTTCTTT. Translation: CASSELADIPPPNTEAFF.

At least ten counts were recorded for this clonotype. V usage is TRBV5-1 and J usage is TRBJ1-1; TRBD1 aligns across 9 bases. The length of the CDR3 is 14 residues. V shed 4 bases and J 8 bases; nucleotides not matched to a gene: 9. Per the germline V gene, CDR1 is SGHRS and CDR2 is YFSETQ. Here the CDR3 reads CASSPGQGPLEAFF. CDR3 DNA sequence: TGCGCCAGCAGCCCGGGACAGGGTCCATTAGAAGCTTTCTTT.

The rearrangement links TRBV27 to TRBJ1-5; 10 bases fit TRBD1. The V gene end was trimmed by 2 bases and the J gene end by 2 bases; junction bases not matched to a gene: 0. The CDR3 has 15 residues. Looked up from germline, CDR1 is MNHEY and CDR2 is SMNVEV (reference sequence). The CDR3 coding sequence is TGTGCCAGCAGTTTAGGGACAGGGGGCAATCAGCCCCAGCATTTT. Protein: CASSLGTGGNQPQHF.